This T cell receptor beta chain was found in a study of blood T cell repertoires in COVID-19. V lost 0 bases to trimming and J lost 6 bases; unmatched junction nucleotides: 6. The CDR3 covers 15 residues. Looked up from germline, CDR1 is LGHDT and CDR2 is YNNKEL (reference sequence). Sequencing was performed with immunoSEQ multiplex PCR; in TCRdb, only in-frame clones are kept and a portion is missing. This sample has around 250,000 clones, with approximately 86% found just once. Specimen: PBMCs or T cells enriched from blood (not recorded which). The sequence came from a woman aged 45-65 years who had recovered from COVID-19. J is TRBJ2-7 and V is TRBV3-1 (or the pseudogene TRBV3-2); 9 positions match TRBD2. The chain's CDR3 is CASSQDSGSRSEQYF. The CDR3, as DNA: TGTGCCAGCAGCCAAGATAGCGGGAGTAGGAGCGAGCAGTACTTC.